Sequencing of this TCR beta chain was carried out in a study of blood T cell repertoires in COVID-19. Overall study: Samples representing acute and convalescent COVID-19 were sourced from the United States, Italy and Spain. From T cells, B-cell-depleted T cells, or PBMCs came the material, which was cDNA or gDNA.

Original processing methods: Estimated nucleated cell counts came from reference gene primer amplification. Sequenced by immunoSEQ multiplex PCR; TCRdb stores in-frame clones only, minus some. V and J calls and clone size are given by that table; D and trimming were obtained from the DNA. Among over 150,000 clones listed, approximately 90% were seen once. Germline lookup yields CDR1 SGHAT and CDR2 FQNNGV. Trimming shortened V by 0 bases and J by 7 bases, and 6 bases separated the two germline ends. The length of the CDR3 is 12 residues. The sequenced sample was peripheral blood. This TCR was sampled from a young man with acute or convalescent COVID-19. The chain has TRBV11-2 and TRBJ2-5, with D perhaps matching TRBD1 (6 bases). The CDR3 is CASSLEGATQYF. CDR3 bases: TGTGCCAGCAGCTTAGAGGGGGCGACCCAGTACTTC.